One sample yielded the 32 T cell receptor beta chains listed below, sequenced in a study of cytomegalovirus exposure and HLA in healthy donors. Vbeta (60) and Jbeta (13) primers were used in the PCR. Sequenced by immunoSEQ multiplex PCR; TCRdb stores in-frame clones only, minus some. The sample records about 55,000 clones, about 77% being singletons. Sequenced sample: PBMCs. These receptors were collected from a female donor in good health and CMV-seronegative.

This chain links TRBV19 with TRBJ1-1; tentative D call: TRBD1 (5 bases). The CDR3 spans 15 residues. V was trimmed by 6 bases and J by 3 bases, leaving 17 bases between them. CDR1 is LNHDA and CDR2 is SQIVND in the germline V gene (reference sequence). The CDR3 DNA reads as TGTGCCAGTAGAATACAAACGGGGGAATACACTGAAGCTTTCTTT. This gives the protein CASRIQTGEYTEAFF.

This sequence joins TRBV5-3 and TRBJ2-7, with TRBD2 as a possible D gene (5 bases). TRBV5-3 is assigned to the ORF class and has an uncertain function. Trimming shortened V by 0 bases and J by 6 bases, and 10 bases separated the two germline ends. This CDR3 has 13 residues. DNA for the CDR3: TGTGCCAGAAGCTTGGCGGGGAGAGGCGAGCAGTACTTC. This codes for CARSLAGRGEQYF.

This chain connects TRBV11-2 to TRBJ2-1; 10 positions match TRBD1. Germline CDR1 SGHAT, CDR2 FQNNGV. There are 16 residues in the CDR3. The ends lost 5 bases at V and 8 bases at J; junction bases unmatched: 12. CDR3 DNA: TGTGCCAGCAGCCCATTACCGGGACAGGGGAGATATGAGCAGTTCTTC. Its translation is CASSPLPGQGRYEQFF.

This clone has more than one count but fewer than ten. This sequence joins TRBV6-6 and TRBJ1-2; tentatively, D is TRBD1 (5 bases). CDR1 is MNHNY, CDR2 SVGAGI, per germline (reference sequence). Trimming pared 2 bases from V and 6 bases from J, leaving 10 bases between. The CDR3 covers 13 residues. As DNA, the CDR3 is TGTGCCAGCAGTTACCTGGCAGGGAATGGCTACACCTTC. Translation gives CASSYLAGNGYTF.

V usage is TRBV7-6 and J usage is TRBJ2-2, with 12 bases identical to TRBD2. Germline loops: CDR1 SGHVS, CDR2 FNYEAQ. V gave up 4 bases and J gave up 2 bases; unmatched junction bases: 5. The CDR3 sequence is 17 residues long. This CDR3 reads CASSSRLAGDNTGELFF. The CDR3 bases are TGTGCCAGCAGCTCGCGACTAGCGGGAGATAACACCGGGGAGCTGTTTTTT.

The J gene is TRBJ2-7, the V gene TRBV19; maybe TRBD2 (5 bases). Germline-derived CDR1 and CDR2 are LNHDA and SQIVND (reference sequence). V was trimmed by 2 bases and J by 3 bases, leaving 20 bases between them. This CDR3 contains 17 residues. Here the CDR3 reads CASSIRGGGAKNYEQYF. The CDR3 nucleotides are TGTGCCAGTAGTATAAGAGGAGGAGGCGCCAAGAACTACGAGCAGTACTTC.

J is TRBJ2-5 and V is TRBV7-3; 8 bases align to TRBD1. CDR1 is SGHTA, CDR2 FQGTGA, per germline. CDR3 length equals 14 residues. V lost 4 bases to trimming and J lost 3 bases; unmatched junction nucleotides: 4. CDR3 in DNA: TGTGCCAGCAGCTCTCCGGGACAGGAAGAGACCCAGTACTTC. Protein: CASSSPGQEETQYF.

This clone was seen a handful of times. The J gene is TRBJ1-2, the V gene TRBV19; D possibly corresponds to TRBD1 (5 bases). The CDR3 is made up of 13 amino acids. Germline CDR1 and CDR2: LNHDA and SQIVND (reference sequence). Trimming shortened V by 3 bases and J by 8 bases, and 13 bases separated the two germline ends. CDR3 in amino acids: CASSIQYDRGYTF. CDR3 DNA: TGTGCCAGTAGTATTCAGTATGACAGAGGCTACACCTTC.

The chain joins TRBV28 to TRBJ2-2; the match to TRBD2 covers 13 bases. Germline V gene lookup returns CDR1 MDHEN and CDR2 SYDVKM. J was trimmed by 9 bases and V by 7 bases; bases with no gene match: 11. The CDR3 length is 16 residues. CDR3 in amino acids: CASNDGGTSGIRELFF. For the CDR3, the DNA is TGTGCCAGCAACGACGGCGGGACTAGCGGGATCCGGGAGCTGTTTTTT. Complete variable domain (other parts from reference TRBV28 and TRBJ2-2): DVKVTQSSRYLVKRTGEKVFLECVQDMDHENMFWYRQDPGLGLRLIYFSYDVKMKEKGDIPEGYSVSREKKERFSLILESASTNQTSMYLCASNDGGTSGIRELFFGEGSRLTVL.

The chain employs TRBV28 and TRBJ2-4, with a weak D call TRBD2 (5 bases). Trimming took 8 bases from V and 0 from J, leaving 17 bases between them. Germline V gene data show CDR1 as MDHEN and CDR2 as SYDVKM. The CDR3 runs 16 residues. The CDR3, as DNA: TGTGCCAGCGAAGCCGGAGGTTGGGGAGCCAAAAACATTCAGTACTTC. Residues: CASEAGGWGAKNIQYF.

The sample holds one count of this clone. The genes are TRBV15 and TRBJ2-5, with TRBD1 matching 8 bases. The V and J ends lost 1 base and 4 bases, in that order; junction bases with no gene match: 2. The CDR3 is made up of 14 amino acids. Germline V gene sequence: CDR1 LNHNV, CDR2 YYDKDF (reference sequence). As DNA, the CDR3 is TGTGCCACCAGCAGAGGTGGGACAGGAGAGACCCAGTACTTC. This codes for CATSRGGTGETQYF.

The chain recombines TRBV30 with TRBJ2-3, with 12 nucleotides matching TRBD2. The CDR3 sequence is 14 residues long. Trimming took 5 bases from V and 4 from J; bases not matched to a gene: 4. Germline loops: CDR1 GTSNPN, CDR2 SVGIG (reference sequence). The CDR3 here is CAWASGRAADTQYF. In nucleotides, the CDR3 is TGTGCCTGGGCTAGCGGGAGGGCGGCAGATACGCAGTATTTT. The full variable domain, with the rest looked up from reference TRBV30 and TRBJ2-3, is SQTIHQWPATLVQPVGSPLSLECTVEGTSNPNLYWYRQAAGRGLQLLFYSVGIGQISSEVPQNLSASRPQDRQFILSSKKLLLSDSGFYLCAWASGRAADTQYFGPGTRLTVL.

The CDR3 nucleotides are TGTGCCAGCAGTCCGGGGGGGCGTTGGGGTAGTTCGGACACTGAAGCTTTCTTT. Translation gives CASSPGGRWGSSDTEAFF. The chain joins TRBV28 to TRBJ1-1; tentatively, D is TRBD1 (6 bases). CDR3 size: 18 residues. The V end was cut by 5 bases, the J end by 3 bases, with 25 bases between. CDR1 MDHEN and CDR2 SYDVKM come from the germline V gene.

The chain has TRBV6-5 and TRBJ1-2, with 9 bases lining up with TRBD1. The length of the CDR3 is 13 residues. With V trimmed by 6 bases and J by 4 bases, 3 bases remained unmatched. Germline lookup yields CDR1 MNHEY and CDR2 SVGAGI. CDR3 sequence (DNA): TGTGCCAGCAGCTGGACAGGGGTCTATGGCTACACCTTC. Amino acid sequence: CASSWTGVYGYTF.

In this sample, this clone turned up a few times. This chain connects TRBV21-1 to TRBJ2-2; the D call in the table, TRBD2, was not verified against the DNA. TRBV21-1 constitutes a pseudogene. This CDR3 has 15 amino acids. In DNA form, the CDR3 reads TGTGCCAGCAGCAATGGGCAGCGGGGCGTAGGGGAGCTGTTTTTT. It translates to CASSNGQRGVGELFF.

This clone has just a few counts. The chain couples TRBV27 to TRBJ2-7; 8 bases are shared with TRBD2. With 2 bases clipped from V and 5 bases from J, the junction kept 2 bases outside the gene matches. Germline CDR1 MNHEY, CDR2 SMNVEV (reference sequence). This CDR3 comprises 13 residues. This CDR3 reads CASSLREGHEQYF. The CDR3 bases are TGTGCCAGCAGTTTACGGGAGGGCCACGAGCAGTACTTC.

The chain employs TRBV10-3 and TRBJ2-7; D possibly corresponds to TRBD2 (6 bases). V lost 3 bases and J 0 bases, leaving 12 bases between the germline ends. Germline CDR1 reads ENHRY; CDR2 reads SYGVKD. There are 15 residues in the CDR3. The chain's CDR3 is CAISDGAGSSYEQYF. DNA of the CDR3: TGTGCCATCAGTGATGGGGCGGGGAGCTCCTACGAGCAGTACTTC.

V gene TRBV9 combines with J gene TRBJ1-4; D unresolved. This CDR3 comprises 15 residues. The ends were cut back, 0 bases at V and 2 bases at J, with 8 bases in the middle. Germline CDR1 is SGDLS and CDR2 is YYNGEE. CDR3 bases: TGTGCCAGCAGCGTAGCGGGTTGGACTAATGAAAAACTGTTTTTT. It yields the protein CASSVAGWTNEKLFF.

CDR3 residues: CASSKSKRGNEKLFF. In DNA, the CDR3 is TGCGCCAGCAGCAAATCTAAACGGGGAAATGAAAAACTGTTTTTT. The chain has TRBV5-1 and TRBJ1-4; D remains unclear. The germline V gene encodes CDR1 SGHRS and CDR2 YFSETQ. Trimming shortened V by 4 bases and J by 5 bases, and 15 bases separated the two germline ends. This CDR3 comprises 15 residues.

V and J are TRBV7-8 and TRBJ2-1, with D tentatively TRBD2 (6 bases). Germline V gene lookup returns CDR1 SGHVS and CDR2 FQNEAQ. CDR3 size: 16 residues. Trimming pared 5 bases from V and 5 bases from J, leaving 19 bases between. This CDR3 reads CASSARDLTLNNEQFF. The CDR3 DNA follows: TGTGCCAGCAGCGCGCGGGACTTAACCCTTAACAATGAGCAGTTCTTC.

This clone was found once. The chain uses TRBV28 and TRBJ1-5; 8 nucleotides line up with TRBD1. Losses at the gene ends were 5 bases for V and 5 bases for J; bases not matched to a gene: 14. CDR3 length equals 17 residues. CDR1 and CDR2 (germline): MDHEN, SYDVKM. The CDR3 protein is CASSPSLDRGGHQPQHF. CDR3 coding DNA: TGTGCCAGCAGTCCCTCCCTCGACAGGGGAGGTCATCAGCCCCAGCATTTT.

The CDR3 DNA follows: TGTGCCAGCAGCTTTAAGACAGGGGGCGCAGATACGCAGTATTTT. Encoded protein: CASSFKTGGADTQYF. The chain combines TRBV9 with TRBJ2-3; 10 bases are shared with TRBD1. CDR1 SGDLS and CDR2 YYNGEE come from the germline V gene. J gave up 4 bases and V 4 bases, and 6 bases lay outside the gene matches. The CDR3 runs 15 residues.

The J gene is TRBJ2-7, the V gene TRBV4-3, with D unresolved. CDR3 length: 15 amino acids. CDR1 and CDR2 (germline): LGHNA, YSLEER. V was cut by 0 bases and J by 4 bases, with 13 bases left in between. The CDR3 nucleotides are TGCGCCAGCAGCCAAGAAACTCACAGCCCTTACGAGCAGTACTTC. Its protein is CASSQETHSPYEQYF.

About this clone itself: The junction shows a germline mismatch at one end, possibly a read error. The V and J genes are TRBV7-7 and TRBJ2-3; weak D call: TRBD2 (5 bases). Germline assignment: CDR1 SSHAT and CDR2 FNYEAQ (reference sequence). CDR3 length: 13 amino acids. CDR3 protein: CASSQTIQDTQYF. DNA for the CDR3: TGTGCTAGCAGCCAGACTATACAGGATACGCAGTATTTT.

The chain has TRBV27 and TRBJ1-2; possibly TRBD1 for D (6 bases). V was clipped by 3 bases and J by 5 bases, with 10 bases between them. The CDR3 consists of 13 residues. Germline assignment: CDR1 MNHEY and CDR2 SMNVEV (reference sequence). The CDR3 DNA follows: TGTGCCAGCAGTTTGGGGGCTCGGTATGGCTACACCTTC. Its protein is CASSLGARYGYTF.

The CDR3 DNA follows: TGTGCCAGCAGTCCACAGGGGTGGCCCTCCTACGAGCAGTACTTC. Its translation is CASSPQGWPSYEQYF. The rearrangement uses TRBV27 and TRBJ2-7, with 7 bases matching TRBD1. Germline values: CDR1 MNHEY, CDR2 SMNVEV (reference sequence). The CDR3 has 15 amino acids. The ends lost 5 bases at V and 0 bases at J; junction bases unmatched: 7.

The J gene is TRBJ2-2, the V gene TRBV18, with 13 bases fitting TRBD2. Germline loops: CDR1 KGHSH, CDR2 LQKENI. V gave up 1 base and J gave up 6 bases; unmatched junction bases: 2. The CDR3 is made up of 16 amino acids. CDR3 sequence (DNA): TGTGCCAGCTCACCACAGACTAGCGGGGGGCCCGGGGAGCTGTTTTTT. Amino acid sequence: CASSPQTSGGPGELFF.

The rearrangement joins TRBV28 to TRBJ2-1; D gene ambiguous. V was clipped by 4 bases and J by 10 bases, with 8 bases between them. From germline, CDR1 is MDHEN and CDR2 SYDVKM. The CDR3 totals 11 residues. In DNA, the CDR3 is TGTGCCAGCAGTTCTGGCTGGGAGCAGTTCTTC. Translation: CASSSGWEQFF.

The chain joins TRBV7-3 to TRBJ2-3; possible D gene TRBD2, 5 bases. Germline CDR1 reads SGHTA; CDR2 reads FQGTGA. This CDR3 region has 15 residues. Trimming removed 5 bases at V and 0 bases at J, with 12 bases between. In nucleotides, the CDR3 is TGTGCCAGCAGCGACGGGGTATCTAGCACAGATACGCAGTATTTT. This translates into CASSDGVSSTDTQYF.

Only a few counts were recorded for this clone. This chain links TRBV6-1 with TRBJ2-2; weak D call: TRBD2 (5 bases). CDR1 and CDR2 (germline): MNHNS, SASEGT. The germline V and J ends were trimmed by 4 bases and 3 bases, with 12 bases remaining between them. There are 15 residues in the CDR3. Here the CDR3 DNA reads TGTGCCAGCAGTGCAACCGCCGGGGACACCGGGGAGCTGTTTTTT. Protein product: CASSATAGDTGELFF.

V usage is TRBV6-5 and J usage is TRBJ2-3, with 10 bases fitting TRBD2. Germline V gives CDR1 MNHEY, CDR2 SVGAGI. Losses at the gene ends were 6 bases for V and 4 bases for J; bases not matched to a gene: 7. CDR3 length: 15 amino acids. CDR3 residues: CASSLAGAFPDTQYF. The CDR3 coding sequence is TGTGCCAGCAGCCTAGCGGGGGCCTTCCCAGATACGCAGTATTTT.

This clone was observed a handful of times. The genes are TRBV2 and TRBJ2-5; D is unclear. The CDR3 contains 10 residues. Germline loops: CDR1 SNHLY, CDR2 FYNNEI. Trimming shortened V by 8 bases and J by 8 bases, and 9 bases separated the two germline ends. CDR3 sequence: CASDNSTQYF. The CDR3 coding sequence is TGTGCCAGCGACAATTCAACCCAGTACTTC.